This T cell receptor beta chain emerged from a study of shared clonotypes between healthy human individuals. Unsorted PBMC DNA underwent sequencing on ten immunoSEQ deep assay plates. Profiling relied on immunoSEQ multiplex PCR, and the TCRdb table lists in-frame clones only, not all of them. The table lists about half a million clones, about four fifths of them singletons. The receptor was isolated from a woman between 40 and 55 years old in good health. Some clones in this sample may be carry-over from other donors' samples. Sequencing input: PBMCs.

The CDR3 bases are TGTGCCAGCAGCCCCGGGACACCAGCGAACACCGGGGAGCTGTTTTTT. Translated, it gives CASSPGTPANTGELFF. The chain recombines TRBV7-6 with TRBJ2-2, with D perhaps matching TRBD1 (6 bases). The ends were cut back, 5 bases at V and 0 bases at J, with 13 bases in the middle. The CDR3 consists of 16 residues. The germline V gene encodes CDR1 SGHVS and CDR2 FNYEAQ.